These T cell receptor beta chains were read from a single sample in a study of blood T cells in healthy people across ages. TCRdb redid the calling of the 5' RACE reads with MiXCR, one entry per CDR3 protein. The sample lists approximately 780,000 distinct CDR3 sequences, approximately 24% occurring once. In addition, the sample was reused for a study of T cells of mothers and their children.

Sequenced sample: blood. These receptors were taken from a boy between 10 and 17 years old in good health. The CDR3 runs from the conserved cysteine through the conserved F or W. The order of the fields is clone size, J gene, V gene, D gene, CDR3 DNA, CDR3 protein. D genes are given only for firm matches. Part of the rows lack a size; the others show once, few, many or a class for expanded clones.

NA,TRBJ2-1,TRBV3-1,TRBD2,TGTGCCAGCAGCTCGCACAGCGGGGGCCCCTCCTACAATGAGCAGTTCTTC,CASSSHSGGPSYNEQFF
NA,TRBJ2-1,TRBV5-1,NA,TGCGCCAGCAGCCCCGCGGCCGTAACCAATGAGCAGTTCTTC,CASSPAAVTNEQFF
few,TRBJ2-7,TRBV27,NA,TGTGCCAGCAGCCGGGACTTCACGAACTCCTACGAGCAGTACTTC,CASSRDFTNSYEQYF
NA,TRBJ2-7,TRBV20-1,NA,TGCAGTGCTAGGGCCGGGACGCCGCTCCTTACCTACGAGCAGTACTTC,CSARAGTPLLTYEQYF
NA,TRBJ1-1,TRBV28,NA,TGTGCCAGCATTGGTAACAGATTTTTGAACACTGAAGCTTTCTTT,CASIGNRFLNTEAFF
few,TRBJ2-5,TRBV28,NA,TGTGCCAGCAGCTCGCCGGATCTACGAGGGCAGTACTTC,CASSSPDLRGQYF
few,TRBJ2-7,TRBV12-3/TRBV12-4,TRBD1,TGTGCCAGCAGCCCTCCGGGACAGAGCTACGAGCAGTACTTC,CASSPPGQSYEQYF
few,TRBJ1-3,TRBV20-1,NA,TGCAGTGCTAGAGATCCGGAATCTGGAAACACCATATATTTT,CSARDPESGNTIYF
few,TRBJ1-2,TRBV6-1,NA,TGTGCCAGCAGTGAAAAGATAGGAAACAACTATGGCTACACCTTC,CASSEKIGNNYGYTF
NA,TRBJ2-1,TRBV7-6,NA,TGTGCCAGCAGCTCGCCCAGTCGGGAGCAGTTCTTC,CASSSPSREQFF
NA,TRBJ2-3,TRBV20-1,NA,TGCAGTGCTAGAGTCAGAGGCCCCGGCACAGATACGCAGTATTTT,CSARVRGPGTDTQYF
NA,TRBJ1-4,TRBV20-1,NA,TGCAGTGCGGGCCAGGACGGTGAAAAACTGTTTTTT,CSAGQDGEKLFF
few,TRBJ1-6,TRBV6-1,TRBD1,TGTGCCAGCAAGTATGGGACAGATATTAGCTCCTATAATTCACCCCTCCACTTT,CASKYGTDISSYNSPLHF
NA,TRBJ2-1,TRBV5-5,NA,TGTGCCAGCAACCTTTACAATGAGCAGTTCTTC,CASNLYNEQFF
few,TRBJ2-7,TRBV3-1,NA,TGTGCCAGCAGCCAGTTTCAGGGGCGCGAGCAGTACTTC,CASSQFQGREQYF
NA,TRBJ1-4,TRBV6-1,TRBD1,TGTGCCAGCAGTGAAATCGGGGACAGGGGACTGTTTTTT,CASSEIGDRGLFF
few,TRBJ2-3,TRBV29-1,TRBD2,TGCAGCGGTCGACTAGCGGGGGTTACAGATACGCAGTATTTT,CSGRLAGVTDTQYF
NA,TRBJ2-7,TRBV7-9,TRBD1,TGTGCCAGCAGCACGTCACAGGGGTACGAGCAGTACTTC,CASSTSQGYEQYF
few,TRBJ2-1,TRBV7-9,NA,TGTGCCAGCAGCCGTTCGGACGGCAATGAGCAGTTCTTC,CASSRSDGNEQFF
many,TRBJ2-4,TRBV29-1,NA,TGCAGCGTTCGTCCGGGGAACATTCAGTACTTC,CSVRPGNIQYF
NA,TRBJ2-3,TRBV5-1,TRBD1,TGCGCCAGCAGCTTGGAAGTGACAGGGGGCGGGACAGATACGCAGTATTTT,CASSLEVTGGGTDTQYF
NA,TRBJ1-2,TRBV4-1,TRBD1,TGCGCCAGCAGCCAACCGCGGACAGGGCTTCTCTATGGCTACACCTTC,CASSQPRTGLLYGYTF
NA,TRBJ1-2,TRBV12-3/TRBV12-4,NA,TGTGCCAGCAGCTCGACAGACTTCTATGGCTACACCTTC,CASSSTDFYGYTF
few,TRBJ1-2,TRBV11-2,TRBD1,TGTGCCAGCAGCTTAGTAAGGGACAGGGGTGGCTACACCTTC,CASSLVRDRGGYTF
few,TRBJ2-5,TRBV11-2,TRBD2,TGTGCCAGCAGCTTAGTGTCGGGGGGGCCCCAAGAGACCCAGTACTTC,CASSLVSGGPQETQYF
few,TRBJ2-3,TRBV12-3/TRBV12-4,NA,TGTGCCAGCAGGAATTCGGGGGACGGGAATACGCAGTATTTT,CASRNSGDGNTQYF
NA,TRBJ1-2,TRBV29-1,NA,TGCAGCGTGTCTCAGGGCAGGGGAAGTGGCTACACCTTC,CSVSQGRGSGYTF